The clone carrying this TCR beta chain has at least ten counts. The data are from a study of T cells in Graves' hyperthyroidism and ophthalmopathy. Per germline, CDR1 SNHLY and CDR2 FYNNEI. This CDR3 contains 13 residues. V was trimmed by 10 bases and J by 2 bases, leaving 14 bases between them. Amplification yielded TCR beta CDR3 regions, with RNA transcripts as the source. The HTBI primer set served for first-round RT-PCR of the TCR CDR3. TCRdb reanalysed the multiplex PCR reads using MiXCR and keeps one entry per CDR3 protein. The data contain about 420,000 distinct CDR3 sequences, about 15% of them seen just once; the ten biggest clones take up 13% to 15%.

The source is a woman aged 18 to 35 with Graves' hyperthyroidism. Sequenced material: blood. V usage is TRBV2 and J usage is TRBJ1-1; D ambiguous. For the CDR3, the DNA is TGTGCCAACCTCCAAGGCAGCAACACTGAAGCTTTCTTT. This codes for CANLQGSNTEAFF.